This T cell receptor beta chain originates from a study of T cell changes during pregnancy in multiple sclerosis. TCRdb's copy holds only in-frame clones and misses some; the assay was immunoSEQ multiplex PCR. The data show 34,000 or so clones, with under 95% seen just once and almost 4.5% held by the top ten. The CDR3 sequence is 17 residues long. Per germline, CDR1 SGHRS and CDR2 YFSETQ. The V segment lost 4 bases and the J segment 0 bases; nucleotides outside the gene matches: 9. The specimen comprised peripheral blood, sampled in the second trimester of pregnancy. This rearrangement joins TRBV5-1 to TRBJ2-7, with TRBD2 matching over 11 bases. This TCR derives from a female donor in good health, enrolled as a control in a pregnancy study. CDR3 loop: CASSTGLAGALSYEQYF. The CDR3 nucleotides read TGCGCCAGCAGCACCGGACTAGCGGGTGCCCTCTCCTACGAGCAGTACTTC.